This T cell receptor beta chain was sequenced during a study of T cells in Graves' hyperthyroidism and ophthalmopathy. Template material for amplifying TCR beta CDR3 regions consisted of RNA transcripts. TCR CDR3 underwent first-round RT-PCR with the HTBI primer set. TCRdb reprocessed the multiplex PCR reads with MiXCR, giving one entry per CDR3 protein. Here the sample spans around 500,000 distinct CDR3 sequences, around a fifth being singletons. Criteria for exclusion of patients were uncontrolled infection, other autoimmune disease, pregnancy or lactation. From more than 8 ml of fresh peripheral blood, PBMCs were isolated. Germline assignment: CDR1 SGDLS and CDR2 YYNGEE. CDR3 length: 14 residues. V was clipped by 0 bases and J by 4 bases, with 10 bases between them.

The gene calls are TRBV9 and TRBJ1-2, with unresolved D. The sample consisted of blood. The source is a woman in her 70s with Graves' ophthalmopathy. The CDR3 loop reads CASSVVAGTYGYTF. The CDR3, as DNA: TGTGCCAGCAGCGTAGTGGCAGGTACCTATGGCTACACCTTC.